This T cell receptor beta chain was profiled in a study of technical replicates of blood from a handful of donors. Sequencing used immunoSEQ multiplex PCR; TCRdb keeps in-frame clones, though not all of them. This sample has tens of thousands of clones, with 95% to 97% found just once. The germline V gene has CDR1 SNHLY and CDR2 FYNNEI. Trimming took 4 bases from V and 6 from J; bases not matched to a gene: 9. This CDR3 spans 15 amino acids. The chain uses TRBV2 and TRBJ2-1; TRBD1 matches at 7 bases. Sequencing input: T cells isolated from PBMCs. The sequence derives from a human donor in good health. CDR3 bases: TGTGCCAGCAGTGTCATCGGGACAGTGGGCAATGAGCAGTTCTTC. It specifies CASSVIGTVGNEQFF.